The TCR beta chain described here comes from a study of beta chain features in type 1 diabetes. Study-wide results and caveats: Shortening of TCRB CDR3s, moderate but significant, appeared in all four CD4+ subsets of Type 1 diabetes patients. VDJ junctions from type 1 diabetes patients carried fewer insertions and larger deletions.

With respect to this clone: Its specificity is not known.

J lost 8 bases, V lost 0 bases, and 6 bases had no gene match. The CDR3 is made up of 14 amino acids. In germline, CDR1 is SGHVS, CDR2 FQNEAQ. TCRB transcripts that were expressed got sequenced, as all of the isolated RNA had been reverse transcribed. Method: immunoSEQ multiplex PCR; TCRdb's copy keeps in-frame clones and lacks some. The sample has 300,000 to 400,000 clones; around 9% are singletons. The sequenced material came from central memory CD4+ T cells from blood. The gene calls are TRBV7-8 and TRBJ1-2, with 7 bases that match TRBD1. This TCR came from a man aged 25 to 45 with type 1 diabetes. For the CDR3, the DNA is TGTGCCAGCAGCTTAGCCGAACAGGGGATGGGCTACACCTTC. Translated, it gives CASSLAEQGMGYTF.